This TCR beta chain is drawn from a study of T cells after yellow fever vaccination. Looking at the study overall: Preparation used SMART-Seq v4 Ultra Low Input for the low-cell-number fractions. Overall study results and limits: Repertoires obtained by FACS sorting could include abundant clonotypes that entered as contaminants from the bulk population. Clonotypes appearing in both CD4 and CD8 compartments existed, and their share was small.

A 5'RACE template-switching step, the method used to make TCR cDNA, added a universal primer site and UMIs. Each CDR3 protein gets one entry after TCRdb re-called the 5' RACE reads with MiXCR. The profile shows about 210,000 distinct CDR3 sequences, 2.5% to 3.5% of them singletons. This clonotype was counted ten times or more. Its target is not known. In germline, CDR1 is SGHRS, CDR2 YFSETQ. Germline trimming cut 0 bases from V and 3 bases from J; bases unmatched to any gene: 2. The CDR3 is 16 amino acids. The sequence was collected from a man aged 18 to 30 who received the YFV17D yellow fever vaccine. Here the sequenced sample was CD4+ T cells sorted from PBMCs, taken 10 days after the yellow fever booster vaccination. The chain employs TRBV5-1 and TRBJ2-2; 10 bases align to TRBD2. CDR3 sequence reads: CASSLATSGDTGELFF. CDR3 nucleotide sequence: TGCGCCAGCAGCTTGGCCACTAGCGGGGACACCGGGGAGCTGTTTTTT. The whole variable domain, remainder taken from reference TRBV5-1 and TRBJ2-2, is KAGVTQTPRYLIKTRGQQVTLSCSPISGHRSVSWYQQTPGQGLQFLFEYFSETQRNKGNFPGRFSGRQFSNSRSEMNVSTLELGDSALYLCASSLATSGDTGELFFGEGSRLTVL.